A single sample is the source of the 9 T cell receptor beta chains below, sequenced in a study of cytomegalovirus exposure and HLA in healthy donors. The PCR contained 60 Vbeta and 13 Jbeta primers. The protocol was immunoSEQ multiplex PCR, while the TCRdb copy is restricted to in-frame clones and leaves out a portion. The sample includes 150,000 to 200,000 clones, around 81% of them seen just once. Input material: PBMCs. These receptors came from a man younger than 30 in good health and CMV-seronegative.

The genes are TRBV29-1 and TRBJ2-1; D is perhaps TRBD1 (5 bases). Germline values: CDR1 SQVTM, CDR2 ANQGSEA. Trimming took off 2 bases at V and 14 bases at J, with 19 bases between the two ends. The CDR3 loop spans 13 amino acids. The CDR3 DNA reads TGCAGCGTTGAATTAGGCAGGGTGGGGCTCGAGTTCTTC. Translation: CSVELGRVGLEFF.

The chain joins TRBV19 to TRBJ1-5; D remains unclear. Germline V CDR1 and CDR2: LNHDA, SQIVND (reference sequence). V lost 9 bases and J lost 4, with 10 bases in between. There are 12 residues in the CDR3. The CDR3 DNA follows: TGTGCCAGCCAACCGGGTAATCAGCCCCAGCATTTT. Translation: CASQPGNQPQHF. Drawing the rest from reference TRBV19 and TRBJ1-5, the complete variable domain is DGGITQSPKYLFRKEGQNVTLSCEQNLNHDAMYWYRQDPGQGLRLIYYSQIVNDFQKGDIAEGYSVSREKKESFPLTVTSAQKNPTAFYLCASQPGNQPQHFGDGTRLSIL.

CDR3 sequence: CASSFGLEQFF. CDR3 in DNA: TGTGCCAGCAGCTTTGGACTAGAGCAGTTCTTC. The V and J genes are TRBV11-2 and TRBJ2-1, with D tentatively TRBD2 (6 bases). The germline CDR1 and CDR2 sequences are SGHAT and FQNNGV. The CDR3 consists of 11 residues. Trimming removed 3 bases at V and 10 bases at J, with 7 bases between.

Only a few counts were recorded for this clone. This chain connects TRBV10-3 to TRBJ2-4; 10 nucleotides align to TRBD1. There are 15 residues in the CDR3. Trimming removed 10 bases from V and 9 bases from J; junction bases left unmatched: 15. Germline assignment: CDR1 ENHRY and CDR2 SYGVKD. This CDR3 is CATMSTGTGAGIQYF. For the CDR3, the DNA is TGTGCCACCATGAGCACCGGGACAGGGGCTGGCATTCAGTACTTC.

The CDR3 DNA sequence: TGTGCCAGCAGCTTGAGACTTACTTCCTCCTACGAGCAGTACTTC. As protein: CASSLRLTSSYEQYF. J is TRBJ2-7 and V is TRBV5-6; D unclear. This CDR3 region has 15 residues. Germline CDR1 SGHDT, CDR2 YYEEEE. Trimming shortened V by 1 base and J by 0 bases, and 11 bases separated the two germline ends.

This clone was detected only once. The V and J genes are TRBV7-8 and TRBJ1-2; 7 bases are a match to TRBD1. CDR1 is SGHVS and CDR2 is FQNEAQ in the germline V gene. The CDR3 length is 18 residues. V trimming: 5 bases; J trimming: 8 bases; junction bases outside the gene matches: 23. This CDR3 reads CASSRARDSLRVANGYTF. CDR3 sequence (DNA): TGTGCCAGCAGCCGAGCCCGGGACAGTCTTCGAGTCGCTAACGGCTACACCTTC.

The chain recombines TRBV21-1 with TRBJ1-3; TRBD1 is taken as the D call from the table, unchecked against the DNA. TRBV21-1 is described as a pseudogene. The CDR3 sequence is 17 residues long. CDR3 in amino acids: CASSPEPGQPAKNTIYF. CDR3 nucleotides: TGTGCCAGCAGCCCCGAACCCGGACAGCCCGCGAAGAACACCATATATTTT.

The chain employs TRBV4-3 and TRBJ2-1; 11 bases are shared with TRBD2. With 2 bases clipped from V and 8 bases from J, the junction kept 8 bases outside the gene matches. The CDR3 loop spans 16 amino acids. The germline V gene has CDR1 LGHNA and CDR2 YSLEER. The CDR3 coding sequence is TGCGCCAGCAGCCAACTAGCGGGAGGACCTTCGGATGAGCAGTTCTTC. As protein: CASSQLAGGPSDEQFF.

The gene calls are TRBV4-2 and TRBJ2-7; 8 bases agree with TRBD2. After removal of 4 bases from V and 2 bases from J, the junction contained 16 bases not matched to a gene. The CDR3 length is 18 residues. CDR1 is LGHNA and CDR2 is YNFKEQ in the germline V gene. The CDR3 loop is CASSLAPGGRTTPYEQYF. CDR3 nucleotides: TGTGCCAGCAGCCTCGCCCCGGGGGGGCGGACTACCCCCTACGAGCAGTACTTC.